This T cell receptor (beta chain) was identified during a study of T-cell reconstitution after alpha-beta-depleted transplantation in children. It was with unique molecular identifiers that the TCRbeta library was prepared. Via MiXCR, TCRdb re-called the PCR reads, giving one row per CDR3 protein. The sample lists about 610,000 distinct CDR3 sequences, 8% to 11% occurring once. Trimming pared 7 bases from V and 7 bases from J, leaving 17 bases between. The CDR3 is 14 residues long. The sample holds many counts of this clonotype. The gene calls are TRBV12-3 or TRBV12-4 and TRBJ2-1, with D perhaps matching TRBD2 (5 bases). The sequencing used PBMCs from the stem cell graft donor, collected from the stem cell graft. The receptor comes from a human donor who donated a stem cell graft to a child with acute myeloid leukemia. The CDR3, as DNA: TGTGCCAGCAATGAGGGCGAAGTCAGGAATGAGCAGTTCTTC. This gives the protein CASNEGEVRNEQFF.